The 21 T cell receptor beta chains given below trace back to one sample, sequenced in a study of ipilimumab plus nivolumab after autologous stem cell transplantation. Method: immunoSEQ multiplex PCR; TCRdb's copy keeps in-frame clones and lacks some. The profile covers 9,500 to 15,000 clones, with 69% appearing a single time and roughly 27% taken by the ten largest. The sequences come from PBMCs, collected in a trial of ipilimumab plus nivolumab as post-transplant consolidation. All receptors come from a male donor with diffuse large B-cell lymphoma.

This clone is a singleton in its sample. This chain uses TRBV11-2 with TRBJ2-2, with D possibly being TRBD2 (7 bases). Germline V gene lookup returns CDR1 SGHAT and CDR2 FQNNGV. The CDR3 totals 17 residues. With 5 bases removed from V and 4 bases from J, the gap between germline ends came to 20 bases. The CDR3 nucleotides are TGTGCCAGCAGCGAGGGGGGGGCCAGCGGGGCCACCGGGGAGCTGTTTTTT. This sequence encodes CASSEGGASGATGELFF.

In its sample, this clone is medium-sized. V usage is TRBV11-3 and J usage is TRBJ1-1; maybe TRBD1 (5 bases). Germline lookup yields CDR1 SGHNT and CDR2 YENEEA. V shed 1 base and J shed 1 base, with 7 bases lying between them. There are 14 residues in the CDR3. CDR3: CASSLGTGNTEAFF. The CDR3 nucleotides are TGTGCCAGCAGCTTAGGAACAGGGAACACTGAAGCTTTCTTT. The entire variable domain, with the rest obtained from reference TRBV11-3 and TRBJ1-1, is as follows: EAGVVQSPRYKIIEKKQPVAFWCNPISGHNTLYWYLQNLGQGPELLIRYENEEAVDDSQLPKDRFSAERLKGVDSTLKIQPAELGDSAVYLCASSLGTGNTEAFFGQGTRLTVV.

The sample holds one count of this clone. The rearrangement joins TRBV2 to TRBJ1-3; D remains unclear. V was clipped by 5 bases and J by 1 base, with 9 bases between them. This CDR3 has 14 amino acids. Germline lookup yields CDR1 SNHLY and CDR2 FYNNEI. Here the CDR3 DNA reads TGTGCCAGCAGTACGGGAAATTCTGGAAACACCATATATTTT. Translated, it gives CASSTGNSGNTIYF.

The chain employs TRBV7-2 and TRBJ1-1; the D gene is possibly TRBD1 (6 bases). Germline-derived CDR1 and CDR2 are SGHTA and FQGNSA. V lost 1 base to trimming and J lost 6 bases, with 15 bases between them. CDR3 size: 15 residues. CDR3 DNA: TGTGCCAGCAGCTTAGATGTTCGGGGGGCACCTGAAGCTTTCTTT. Its protein product is CASSLDVRGAPEAFF.

The chain is built from TRBV19 and TRBJ2-1; no clear D gene. CDR3 length: 13 amino acids. Germline CDR1 is LNHDA and CDR2 is SQIVND (reference sequence). With 1 base removed from V and 12 bases from J, the gap between germline ends came to 13 bases. CDR3 nucleotide sequence: TGTGCCAGTAGTATAGTTTGGGCGCAATGGCAGTTCTTC. Protein sequence: CASSIVWAQWQFF.

This chain links TRBV11-2 with TRBJ1-2; 7 bases are a match to TRBD1. The CDR3 consists of 15 residues. Germline lookup yields CDR1 SGHAT and CDR2 FQNNGV. V dropped 4 bases and J dropped 1; count of bases not matched to a gene: 6. The CDR3 loop is CASSSRQGRNYGYTF. CDR3 bases: TGTGCCAGCAGCTCCCGACAGGGACGTAACTATGGCTACACCTTC. The entire variable domain, with the rest obtained from reference TRBV11-2 and TRBJ1-2, is as follows: EAGVAQSPRYKIIEKRQSVAFWCNPISGHATLYWYQQILGQGPKLLIQFQNNGVVDDSQLPKDRFSAERLKGVDSTLKIQPAKLEDSAVYLCASSSRQGRNYGYTFGSGTRLTVV.

This clone was counted a few times. The rearrangement joins TRBV27 to TRBJ2-2, with 9 bases matching TRBD1. The CDR3 spans 16 residues. V was pared by 6 bases and J by 3 bases, with 8 bases of the junction left unmatched. CDR1 MNHEY and CDR2 SMNVEV come from the germline V gene (reference sequence). DNA for the CDR3: TGTGCCAGCAGGGGGGGGGACAGGGAGGACACCGGGGAGCTGTTTTTT. Protein: CASRGGDREDTGELFF.

The chain employs TRBV6-5 and TRBJ1-2; weak D call: TRBD1 (5 bases). Germline V gene lookup returns CDR1 MNHEY and CDR2 SVGAGI. The V end lost 2 bases, the J end lost 4 bases, and 14 bases lay between the germline ends. This CDR3 has 15 amino acids. The CDR3, as DNA: TGTGCCAGCAGTTACATAGGGGTGGGTAGCTATGGCTACACCTTC. Translating it yields CASSYIGVGSYGYTF.

The chain has TRBV2 and TRBJ2-7, with D perhaps matching TRBD2 (7 bases). This CDR3 comprises 14 residues. The germline V gene has CDR1 SNHLY and CDR2 FYNNEI. V gave up 2 bases and J gave up 3 bases, with 11 bases separating them. Here the CDR3 reads CASSERGAFYEQYF. CDR3 nucleotides: TGTGCCAGCAGTGAACGGGGGGCCTTCTACGAGCAGTACTTC.

This chain joins TRBV19 and TRBJ2-7; 7 nucleotides align to TRBD1. This CDR3 is 13 amino acids long. With V trimmed by 5 bases and J by 7 bases, 8 bases remained unmatched. CDR1 is LNHDA, CDR2 SQIVND, per germline (reference sequence). The CDR3 sequence is CASSWKGAREQYF. CDR3 DNA: TGTGCCAGTAGTTGGAAGGGGGCTCGGGAGCAGTACTTC.

V is TRBV6-1 and J is TRBJ2-1, with TRBD1 matching over 9 bases. Trimming removed 3 bases from V and 5 bases from J; junction bases left unmatched: 14. The CDR3 is 18 amino acids. Per the germline V gene, CDR1 is MNHNS and CDR2 is SASEGT. CDR3 in amino acids: CASSEGTGTEGRNNEQFF. The CDR3, as DNA: TGTGCCAGCAGTGAGGGGACAGGGACGGAGGGCCGCAACAATGAGCAGTTCTTC.

The rearrangement links TRBV25-1 to TRBJ2-4, with no clear D. With 6 bases removed from V and 4 bases from J, the gap between germline ends came to 10 bases. Per germline, CDR1 MGHDK and CDR2 SYGVNS. The CDR3 consists of 13 residues. CDR3 residues: CASSPSGKNIQYF. CDR3 sequence (DNA): TGTGCCAGCAGCCCCAGTGGGAAAAACATTCAGTACTTC. Based on the CDR3 plus reference TRBV25-1 and TRBJ2-4, the full variable domain is EADIYQTPRYLVIGTGKKITLECSQTMGHDKMYWYQQDPGMELHLIHYSYGVNSTEKGDLSSESTVSRIRTEHFPLTLESARPSHTSQYLCASSPSGKNIQYFGAGTRLSVL.

The rearrangement joins TRBV21-1 to TRBJ2-2. TRBV21-1 is a recognized pseudogene. This CDR3 comprises 16 residues. DNA of the CDR3: TGTGCCAGCAGCAAGCTGGAAGGGTGGGACACCGGGGAGCTGTTTTTT. This codes for CASSKLEGWDTGELFF.

Comments on this clone: A junction end diverges from the germline sequence, so it may reflect a read error. The V gene is TRBV6-5, the J gene TRBJ1-2; D remains ambiguous. The CDR3 sequence is 15 residues long. Germline lookup yields CDR1 MNHEY and CDR2 SVGAGI. The CDR3 is CASSYSEGWVEGCTF. CDR3 DNA sequence: TGTGCCAGCAGTTACTCCGAGGGATGGGTGGAAGGCTGCACCTTC.

The chain is built from TRBV18 and TRBJ2-7; D unresolved. This CDR3 comprises 12 residues. V was trimmed by 2 bases and J by 5 bases, leaving 7 bases between them. Germline V gene data show CDR1 as KGHSH and CDR2 as LQKENI. As DNA, the CDR3 is TGTGCCAGCTCACCAATAGGTGACGAGCAGTACTTC. Translated, it gives CASSPIGDEQYF.

The V and J genes are TRBV7-9 and TRBJ2-1; 9 nucleotides agree with TRBD2. The CDR3 sequence is 15 residues long. Germline CDR1 reads SEHNR; CDR2 reads FQNEAQ (reference sequence). Unmatched junction bases numbered 3, after V lost 1 base and J lost 5 bases. CDR3 DNA: TGTGCCAGCAGCTTAGGCCCTAGCGGGAACAATGAGCAGTTCTTC. This translates into CASSLGPSGNNEQFF.

CDR3 sequence (DNA): TGTGCCAGCAGCTTAACAGACGGGGTTCAAGAGACCCAGTACTTC. This sequence encodes CASSLTDGVQETQYF. The rearrangement uses TRBV7-3 and TRBJ2-5, with D possibly matching TRBD2 (5 bases). Germline loops: CDR1 SGHTA, CDR2 FQGTGA. The CDR3 is 15 residues long. The V and J ends lost 0 bases and 2 bases respectively, with 10 bases between them.

The V gene is TRBV30, the J gene TRBJ2-2; TRBD2 aligns across 10 bases. Germline V gene lookup returns CDR1 GTSNPN and CDR2 SVGIG (reference sequence). The V and J ends lost 2 bases and 5 bases, in that order; junction bases with no gene match: 5. This CDR3 region has 15 residues. The DNA of the CDR3 is TGTGCCTGGAGTCGGGGACTAGCGACGACCGGGGAGCTGTTTTTT. This sequence encodes CAWSRGLATTGELFF.

There are a few counts of this clone. The chain links TRBV5-6 to TRBJ2-1; TRBD2 is a possible D gene (6 bases). Trimming stripped 0 bases from V and 8 bases from J, with 18 bases between. The length of the CDR3 is 16 residues. The germline gives CDR1 SGHDT, CDR2 YYEEEE. The CDR3 DNA reads TGTGCCAGCAGCTTGGCTCCGGGACTCCTCATGGATGAGCAGTTCTTC. Its protein product is CASSLAPGLLMDEQFF.

J is TRBJ2-7 and V is TRBV7-2; 11 nucleotides match TRBD2. Germline V CDR1 and CDR2: SGHTA, FQGNSA. With V trimmed by 4 bases and J by 2 bases, 1 base remained unmatched. This CDR3 is 14 amino acids long. The DNA of the CDR3 is TGTGCCAGCAGCTCTAGCGGGGGGCCCTACGAGCAGTACTTC. This sequence encodes CASSSSGGPYEQYF.

The table lists this clone with a few counts. The rearrangement links TRBV27 to TRBJ2-3, with 7 bases identical to TRBD2. The CDR3 totals 15 residues. J lost 4 bases, V lost 7 bases, and 11 bases had no gene match. The germline CDR1 and CDR2 sequences are MNHEY and SMNVEV (reference sequence). CDR3 region: CASISPGGRPDTQYF. CDR3 DNA sequence: TGTGCCAGCATCTCACCGGGGGGTAGACCAGATACGCAGTATTTT.